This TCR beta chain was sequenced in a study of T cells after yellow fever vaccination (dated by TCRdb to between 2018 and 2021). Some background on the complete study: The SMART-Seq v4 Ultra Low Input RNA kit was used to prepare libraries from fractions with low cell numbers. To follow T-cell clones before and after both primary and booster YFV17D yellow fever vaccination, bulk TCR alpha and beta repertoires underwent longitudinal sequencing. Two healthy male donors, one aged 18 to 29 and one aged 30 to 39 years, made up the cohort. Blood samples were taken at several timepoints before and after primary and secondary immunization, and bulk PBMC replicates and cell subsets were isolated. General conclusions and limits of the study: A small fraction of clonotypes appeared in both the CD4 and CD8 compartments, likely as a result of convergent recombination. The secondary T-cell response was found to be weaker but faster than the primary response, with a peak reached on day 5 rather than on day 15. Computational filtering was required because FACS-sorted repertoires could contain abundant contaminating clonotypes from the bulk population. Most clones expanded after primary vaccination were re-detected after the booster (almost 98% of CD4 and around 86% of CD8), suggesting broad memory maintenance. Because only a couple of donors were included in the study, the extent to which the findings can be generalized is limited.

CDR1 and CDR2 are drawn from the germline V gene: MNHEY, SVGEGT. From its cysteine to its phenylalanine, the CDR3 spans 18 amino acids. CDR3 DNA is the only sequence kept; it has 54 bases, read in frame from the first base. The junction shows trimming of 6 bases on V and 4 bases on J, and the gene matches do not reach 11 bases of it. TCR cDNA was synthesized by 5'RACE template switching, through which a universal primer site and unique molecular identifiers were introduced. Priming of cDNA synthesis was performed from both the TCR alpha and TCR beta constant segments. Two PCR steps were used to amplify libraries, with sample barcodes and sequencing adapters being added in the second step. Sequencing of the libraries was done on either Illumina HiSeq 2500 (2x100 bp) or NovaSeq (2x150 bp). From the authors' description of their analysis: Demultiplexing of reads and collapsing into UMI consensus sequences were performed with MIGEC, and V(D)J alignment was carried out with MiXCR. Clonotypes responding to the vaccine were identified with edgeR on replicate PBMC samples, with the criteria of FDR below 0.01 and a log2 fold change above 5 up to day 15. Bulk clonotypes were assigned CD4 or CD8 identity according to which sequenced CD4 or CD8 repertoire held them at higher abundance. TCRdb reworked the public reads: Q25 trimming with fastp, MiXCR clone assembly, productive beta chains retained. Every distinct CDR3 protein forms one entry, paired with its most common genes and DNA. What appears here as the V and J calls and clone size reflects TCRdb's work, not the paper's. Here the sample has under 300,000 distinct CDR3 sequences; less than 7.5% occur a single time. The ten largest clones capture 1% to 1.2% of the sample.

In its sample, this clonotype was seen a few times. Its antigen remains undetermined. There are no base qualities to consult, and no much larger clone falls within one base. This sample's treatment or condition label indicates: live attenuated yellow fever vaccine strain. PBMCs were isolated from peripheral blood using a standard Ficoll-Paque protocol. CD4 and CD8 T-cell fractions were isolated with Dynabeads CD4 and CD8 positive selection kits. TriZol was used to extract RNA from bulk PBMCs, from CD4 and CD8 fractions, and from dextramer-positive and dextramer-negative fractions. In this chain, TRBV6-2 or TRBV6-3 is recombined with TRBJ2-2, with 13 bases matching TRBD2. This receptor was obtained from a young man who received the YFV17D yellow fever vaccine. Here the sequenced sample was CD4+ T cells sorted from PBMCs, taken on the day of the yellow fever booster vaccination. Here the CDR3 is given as CASRTPGTSGIPTGELFF. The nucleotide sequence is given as TGTGCCAGCAGGACTCCCGGGACTAGCGGGATTCCCACCGGGGAGCTGTTTTTT.